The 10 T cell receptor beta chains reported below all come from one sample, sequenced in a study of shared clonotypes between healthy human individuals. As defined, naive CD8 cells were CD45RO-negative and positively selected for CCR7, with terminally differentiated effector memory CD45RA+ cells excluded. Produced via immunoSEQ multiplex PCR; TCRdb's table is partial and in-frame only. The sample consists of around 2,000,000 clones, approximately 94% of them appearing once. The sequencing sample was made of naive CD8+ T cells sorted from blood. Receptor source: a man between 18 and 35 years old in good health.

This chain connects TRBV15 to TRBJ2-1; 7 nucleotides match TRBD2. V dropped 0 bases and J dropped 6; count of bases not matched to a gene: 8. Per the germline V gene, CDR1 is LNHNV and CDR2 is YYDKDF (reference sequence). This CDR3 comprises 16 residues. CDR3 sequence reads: CATSRDQEGLGNEQFF. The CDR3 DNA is TGTGCCACCAGCAGAGATCAAGAAGGACTAGGCAATGAGCAGTTCTTC.

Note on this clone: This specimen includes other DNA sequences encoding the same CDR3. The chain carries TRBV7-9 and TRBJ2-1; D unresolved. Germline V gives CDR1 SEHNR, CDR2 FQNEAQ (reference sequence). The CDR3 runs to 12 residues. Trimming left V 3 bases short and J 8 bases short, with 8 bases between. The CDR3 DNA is TGTGCCAGCAGCTTCGGAAGCGATGAGCAGTTCTTC. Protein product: CASSFGSDEQFF.

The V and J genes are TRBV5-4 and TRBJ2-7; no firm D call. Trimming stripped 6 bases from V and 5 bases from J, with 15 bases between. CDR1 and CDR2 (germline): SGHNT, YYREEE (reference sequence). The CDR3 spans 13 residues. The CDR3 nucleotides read TGTGCCAGCAACCTCCCTGGGGTCGACGAGCAGTACTTC. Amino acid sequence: CASNLPGVDEQYF.

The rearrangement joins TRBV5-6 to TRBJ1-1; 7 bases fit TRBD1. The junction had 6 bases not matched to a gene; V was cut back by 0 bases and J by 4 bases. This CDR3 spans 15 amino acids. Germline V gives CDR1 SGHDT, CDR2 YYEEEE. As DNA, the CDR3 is TGTGCCAGCAGCTTGGTAACAGGGGTGGGCACTGAAGCTTTCTTT. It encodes CASSLVTGVGTEAFF.

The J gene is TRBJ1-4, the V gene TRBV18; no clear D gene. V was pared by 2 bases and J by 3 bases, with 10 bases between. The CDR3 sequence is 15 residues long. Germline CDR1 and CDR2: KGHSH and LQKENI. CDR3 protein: CASSPVGFSNEKLFF. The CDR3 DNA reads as TGTGCCAGCTCACCAGTGGGGTTTTCTAATGAAAAACTGTTTTTT.

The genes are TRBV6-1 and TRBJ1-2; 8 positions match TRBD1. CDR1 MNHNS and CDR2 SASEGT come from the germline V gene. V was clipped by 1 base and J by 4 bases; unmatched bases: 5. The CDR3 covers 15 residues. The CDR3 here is CASSEGTGPIYGYTF. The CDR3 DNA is TGTGCCAGCAGTGAAGGGACAGGGCCTATCTATGGCTACACCTTC.

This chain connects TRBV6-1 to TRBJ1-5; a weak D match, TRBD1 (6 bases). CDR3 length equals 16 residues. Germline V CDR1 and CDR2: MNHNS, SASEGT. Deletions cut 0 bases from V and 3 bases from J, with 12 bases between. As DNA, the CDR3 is TGTGCCAGCAGTGAAGCGCTACAGGGAATCAATCAGCCCCAGCATTTT. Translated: CASSEALQGINQPQHF.

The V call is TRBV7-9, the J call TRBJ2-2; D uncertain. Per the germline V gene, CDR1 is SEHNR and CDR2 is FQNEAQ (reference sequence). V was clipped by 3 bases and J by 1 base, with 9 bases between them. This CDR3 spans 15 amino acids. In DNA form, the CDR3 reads TGTGCCAGCAGCTTCATCGGCGGGAACACCGGGGAGCTGTTTTTT. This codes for CASSFIGGNTGELFF.

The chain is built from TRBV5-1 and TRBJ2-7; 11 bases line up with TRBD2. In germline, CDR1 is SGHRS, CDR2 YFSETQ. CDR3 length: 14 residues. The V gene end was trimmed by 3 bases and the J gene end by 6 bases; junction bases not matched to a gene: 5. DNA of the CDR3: TGCGCCAGCAGCTCGACTAGCGGGAAGGTCGAGCAGTACTTC. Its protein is CASSSTSGKVEQYF.

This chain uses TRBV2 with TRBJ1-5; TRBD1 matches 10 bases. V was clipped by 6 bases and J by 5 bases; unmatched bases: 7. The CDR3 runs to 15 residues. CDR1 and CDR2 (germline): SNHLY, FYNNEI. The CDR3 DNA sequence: TGTGCCAGCAGCGTGGGACAGGGGCAGGATCAGCCCCAGCATTTT. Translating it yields CASSVGQGQDQPQHF.